These 31 T cell receptor beta chains were sequenced from one sample in a study of CD8+ T cells in alopecia areata. RNA was isolated and reverse transcribed to cDNA, the sequencing template. Clones were read by immunoSEQ multiplex PCR, and TCRdb kept only the in-frame ones, dropping some. Among some 150,000 clones listed, around 50% were seen once. Sequences were derived from CD8+ T cells sorted from blood, sampled at week 0. These receptors came from a human donor with alopecia areata.

There are a few counts of this clone. The chain has TRBV19 and TRBJ2-2; D remains ambiguous. The V end lost 3 bases, the J end lost 6 bases, and 2 bases lay between the germline ends. Germline assignment: CDR1 LNHDA and CDR2 SQIVND (reference sequence). The CDR3 totals 11 residues. The CDR3: CASSIPGELFF. CDR3 nucleotides: TGTGCCAGTAGTATCCCCGGGGAGCTGTTTTTT.

This chain uses TRBV4-1 with TRBJ2-3, with D perhaps being TRBD1 or TRBD2 (5 bases each). V lost 0 bases and J 0 bases, leaving 16 bases between the germline ends. CDR3 length: 18 residues. Germline CDR1 is MGHRA and CDR2 is YSYEKL. The CDR3 DNA sequence: TGCGCCAGCAGCCAAGATGGGGAAGGGGACGCTAGCACAGATACGCAGTATTTT. Its translation: CASSQDGEGDASTDTQYF.

The J gene is TRBJ1-1, the V gene TRBV9; no reliable D call. The germline CDR1 and CDR2 sequences are SGDLS and YYNGEE. V lost 0 bases to trimming and J lost 5 bases, with 11 bases between them. The CDR3 extends over 14 amino acids. This CDR3 is CASSVVGGRTEAFF. The CDR3 DNA reads TGTGCCAGCAGCGTAGTAGGCGGAAGGACTGAAGCTTTCTTT.

J is TRBJ2-1 and V is TRBV30; D gene unclear. Germline V gives CDR1 GTSNPN, CDR2 SVGIG (reference sequence). With 4 bases removed from V and 0 bases from J, the gap between germline ends came to 7 bases. CDR3 length: 13 amino acids. Here the CDR3 reads CAWTRASYNEQFF. The CDR3, as DNA: TGTGCCTGGACCCGGGCCTCCTACAATGAGCAGTTCTTC.

This clone has a handful of counts. The chain is built from TRBV7-8 and TRBJ2-1; perhaps TRBD2 as D (6 bases). The CDR3 length is 14 residues. V lost 2 bases, J lost 7 bases, and 12 bases lay in between. CDR1 SGHVS and CDR2 FQNEAQ come from the germline V gene. CDR3 sequence (DNA): TGTGCCAGCAGCTTAAGCCCCGGGGGAAATGAGCAGTTCTTC. Its translation: CASSLSPGGNEQFF.

In DNA form, the CDR3 reads TGCGCCAGCAGCCAAGACAGGGATGAACAGCCCCAGCATTTT. Its translation is CASSQDRDEQPQHF. The genes are TRBV4-3 and TRBJ1-5, with D possibly matching TRBD1 (5 bases). CDR1 and CDR2 (germline): LGHNA, YSLEER. This CDR3 is 14 amino acids long. V lost 0 bases to trimming and J lost 7 bases, with 10 bases between them.

This clone was detected only a few times. The V gene is TRBV5-1, the J gene TRBJ2-7; TRBD2 agrees at 11 bases. Per the germline V gene, CDR1 is SGHRS and CDR2 is YFSETQ. V lost 6 bases and J lost 3; bases outside the gene matches: 5. The CDR3 is 14 residues long. CDR3 DNA sequence: TGCGCCAGCAACTCTGGGACTAGCGGCTACGAGCAGTACTTC. Translated, it gives CASNSGTSGYEQYF.

The V call is TRBV5-6, the J call TRBJ2-7; no reliable D call. This CDR3 contains 13 residues. The germline V and J ends were trimmed by 2 bases and 5 bases, with 11 bases remaining between them. CDR1 SGHDT and CDR2 YYEEEE come from the germline V gene. CDR3 nucleotide sequence: TGTGCCAGCAGCTTTGGGCTAGGTGACGAGCAGTACTTC. Protein: CASSFGLGDEQYF.

In its sample, this clone was seen a few times. The rearrangement uses TRBV29-1 and TRBJ1-2; maybe TRBD1 (5 bases). Per germline, CDR1 SQVTM and CDR2 ANQGSEA. The CDR3 sequence is 13 residues long. Trimming stripped 1 base from V and 6 bases from J, with 12 bases between. This CDR3 reads CSVEVSRGDGYTF. The CDR3 nucleotides are TGCAGCGTTGAAGTTTCTCGAGGGGATGGCTACACCTTC. Full variable domain (missing parts from reference TRBV29-1 and TRBJ1-2): SAVISQKPSRDICQRGTSLTIQCQVDSQVTMMFWYRQQPGQSLTLIATANQGSEATYESGFVIDKFPISRPNLTFSTLTVSNMSPEDSSIYLCSVEVSRGDGYTFGSGTRLTVV.

The rearrangement joins TRBV27 to TRBJ1-4; D is unresolved. V was clipped by 6 bases and J by 8 bases, with 16 bases between them. CDR1 is MNHEY, CDR2 SMNVEV, per germline (reference sequence). CDR3 length: 14 amino acids. Here the CDR3 DNA reads TGTGCCAGCAGCACATCAAGAGGGAGAGAAAAACTGTTTTTT. It specifies CASSTSRGREKLFF.

The rearrangement uses TRBV9 and TRBJ2-7; D not certain. V lost 3 bases and J lost 0, with 10 bases in between. The CDR3 is 14 residues long. CDR1 and CDR2 (germline): SGDLS, YYNGEE. The DNA of the CDR3 is TGTGCCAGCAGCGCCCCCGGAGACTCCTACGAGCAGTACTTC. It encodes CASSAPGDSYEQYF.

J is TRBJ1-2 and V is TRBV4-3; D possibly corresponds to TRBD1 (5 bases). In germline, CDR1 is LGHNA, CDR2 YSLEER. The CDR3 has 13 residues. The germline V and J ends were trimmed by 4 bases and 7 bases, with 13 bases remaining between them. CDR3 DNA: TGCGCCAGCAGCCCTGACCGGGGGTCTGGCTACACCTTC. Protein sequence: CASSPDRGSGYTF.

The chain employs TRBV5-6 and TRBJ2-3; D unresolved. V gave up 4 bases and J gave up 2 bases, with 17 bases separating them. The CDR3 runs 16 residues. Per the germline V gene, CDR1 is SGHDT and CDR2 is YYEEEE. The CDR3 spells CASSESLESTTDTQYF. The CDR3 DNA follows: TGTGCCAGCAGCGAGTCGCTGGAATCCACCACAGATACGCAGTATTTT. Using reference TRBV5-6 and TRBJ2-3 for the parts outside the CDR3, the full variable domain is DAGVTQSPTHLIKTRGQQVTLRCSPKSGHDTVSWYQQALGQGPQFIFQYYEEEERQRGNFPDRFSGHQFPNYSSELNVNALLLGDSALYLCASSESLESTTDTQYFGPGTRLTVL.

The V call is TRBV25-1, the J call TRBJ1-1; no reliable D call. This CDR3 has 15 amino acids. Germline CDR1 MGHDK, CDR2 SYGVNS. V lost 4 bases and J lost 0, with 12 bases in between. The CDR3 sequence: CASSGRAALNTEAFF. The CDR3 DNA is TGTGCCAGCAGTGGTCGGGCCGCCTTGAACACTGAAGCTTTCTTT. The complete variable domain, with remaining parts taken from reference TRBV25-1 and TRBJ1-1, reads EADIYQTPRYLVIGTGKKITLECSQTMGHDKMYWYQQDPGMELHLIHYSYGVNSTEKGDLSSESTVSRIRTEHFPLTLESARPSHTSQYLCASSGRAALNTEAFFGQGTRLTVV.

The J gene is TRBJ2-2, the V gene TRBV7-8; D may be TRBD1 or TRBD2 (5 bases each). In germline, CDR1 is SGHVS, CDR2 FQNEAQ. Trimming removed 1 base at V and 5 bases at J, with 17 bases between. The CDR3 totals 17 residues. CDR3 sequence reads: CASSLERVLGETGELFF. The CDR3 nucleotides are TGTGCCAGCAGCTTAGAAAGGGTGCTGGGGGAAACCGGGGAGCTGTTTTTT.

This clone occurred a few times. The V call is TRBV30, the J call TRBJ1-1; no firm D call. The germline V gene has CDR1 GTSNPN and CDR2 SVGIG (reference sequence). The CDR3 has 13 residues. V lost 3 bases, J lost 4 bases, and 12 bases lay in between. In DNA, the CDR3 is TGTGCCTGGAGCGAAAGCGGGTCCACTGAAGCTTTCTTT. Amino acids: CAWSESGSTEAFF.

The CDR3 is CASSLTNEQFF. In DNA form, the CDR3 reads TGTGCCAGCAGCTTGACAAATGAGCAGTTCTTC. J is TRBJ2-1 and V is TRBV7-9; D remains unclear. The CDR3 spans 11 residues. Germline CDR1 is SEHNR and CDR2 is FQNEAQ (reference sequence). Trimming left V 3 bases short and J 7 bases short, with 4 bases between.

This sequence joins TRBV28 and TRBJ1-1; possibly TRBD1 for D (6 bases). The CDR3 runs to 15 residues. Per the germline V gene, CDR1 is MDHEN and CDR2 is SYDVKM. V lost 6 bases, J lost 0 bases, and 14 bases lay in between. The CDR3 sequence is CASSPLRDMNTEAFF. The CDR3 nucleotides read TGTGCCAGCAGCCCCCTCCGGGACATGAACACTGAAGCTTTCTTT.

In nucleotides, the CDR3 is TGTGCCAGCAGTGAAGGGGTCTCTAGCCAAACGACCCAGTACTTC. Protein product: CASSEGVSSQTTQYF. The chain employs TRBV2 and TRBJ2-5; D might be TRBD2 (5 bases). Germline V gives CDR1 SNHLY, CDR2 FYNNEI. The CDR3 has 15 residues. V was trimmed by 1 base and J by 7 bases, leaving 16 bases between them.

This clone has more than one count but fewer than ten. This rearrangement joins TRBV29-1 to TRBJ1-2; D possibly corresponds to TRBD1 (5 bases). The germline V and J ends were trimmed by 3 bases and 8 bases, with 10 bases remaining between them. This CDR3 has 11 residues. Germline CDR1 reads SQVTM; CDR2 reads ANQGSEA. In nucleotides, the CDR3 is TGCAGCGTTGATAGGGGTGTCGGCTACACCTTC. Protein sequence: CSVDRGVGYTF.

The chain has TRBV14 and TRBJ1-1; D unclear. The germline V gene has CDR1 SGHDN and CDR2 FVKESK. The V end lost 1 base, the J end lost 5 bases, and 8 bases lay between the germline ends. The CDR3 covers 13 residues. CDR3 nucleotide sequence: TGTGCCAGCAGCCAAGTTGGCGGGACTGAAGCTTTCTTT. Protein product: CASSQVGGTEAFF.

This chain uses TRBV27 with TRBJ2-7; unclear D gene. CDR1 and CDR2 (germline): MNHEY, SMNVEV (reference sequence). Trimming took 3 bases from V and 2 from J, leaving 11 bases between them. This CDR3 contains 14 residues. The CDR3 DNA follows: TGTGCCAGCAGTTTCGGGCAGGACCCCTACGAGCAGTACTTC. It specifies CASSFGQDPYEQYF.

The V call is TRBV5-1, the J call TRBJ2-3; no reliable D call. Per germline, CDR1 SGHRS and CDR2 YFSETQ. CDR3 length: 13 amino acids. Trimming left V 2 bases short and J 3 bases short, with 7 bases between. The CDR3 DNA reads as TGCGCCAGCAGCTTTACCGGGACAGATACGCAGTATTTT. Translated: CASSFTGTDTQYF.

The gene calls are TRBV29-1 and TRBJ2-7; D ambiguous. The V gene's germline CDR1 is SQVTM and CDR2 ANQGSEA. This CDR3 has 13 residues. The V end was cut by 3 bases, the J end by 0 bases, with 9 bases between. The CDR3 nucleotides are TGCAGCGTTGAGGACGCGCGCTCCTACGAGCAGTACTTC. Translating gives CSVEDARSYEQYF.

This CDR3 reads CASSFNSPDTQYF. The CDR3, as DNA: TGTGCCAGCAGCTTTAATTCTCCAGATACGCAGTATTTT. The chain has TRBV5-6 and TRBJ2-3; D not certain. Germline V lookup: CDR1 SGHDT, CDR2 YYEEEE. There are 13 residues in the CDR3. Trimming cost V 2 bases and J 4 bases, with 8 bases left between them. Based on the CDR3 plus reference TRBV5-6 and TRBJ2-3, the full variable domain is DAGVTQSPTHLIKTRGQQVTLRCSPKSGHDTVSWYQQALGQGPQFIFQYYEEEERQRGNFPDRFSGHQFPNYSSELNVNALLLGDSALYLCASSFNSPDTQYFGPGTRLTVL.

The chain links TRBV13 to TRBJ2-1; D may correspond to TRBD1 or TRBD2 (6 bases each). Germline CDR1 and CDR2: PRHDT and FYEKMQ (reference sequence). The CDR3 spans 12 residues. V was clipped by 5 bases and J by 6 bases, with 8 bases between them. CDR3 coding DNA: TGTGCCAGCAGCCCGGGGGCCAATGAGCAGTTCTTC. Its protein product is CASSPGANEQFF.

A few counts support this clone. The gene calls are TRBV12-5 and TRBJ2-4, with D possibly TRBD1 on 6 matching bases. The CDR3 is 12 amino acids. Germline values: CDR1 LGHNT, CDR2 FRNRAP. The V end lost 5 bases, the J end lost 8 bases, and 10 bases lay between the germline ends. The CDR3 sequence is CASGTGKYIQYF. CDR3 bases: TGTGCTAGTGGTACAGGGAAATACATTCAGTACTTC.

V is TRBV29-1 and J is TRBJ2-1; possibly TRBD2 for D (5 bases). CDR3 size: 12 residues. CDR1 is SQVTM, CDR2 ANQGSEA, per germline. V lost 7 bases, J lost 7 bases, and 14 bases lay in between. Written as DNA, the CDR3 is TGCAGCGCTGGGGTGGGAGTTAATGAGCAGTTCTTC. Translating gives CSAGVGVNEQFF.

This clone appeared a few times. The V gene is TRBV29-1, the J gene TRBJ2-3; 12 bases align to TRBD2. Germline CDR1 and CDR2: SQVTM and ANQGSEA. The trim removed 7 bases at V and 4 bases at J, leaving 6 bases unmatched. The CDR3 length is 14 residues. The CDR3 is CSGTPSGGADTQYF. CDR3 nucleotides: TGCAGCGGTACCCCTAGCGGGGGGGCAGATACGCAGTATTTT.

The chain has TRBV4-3 and TRBJ1-2, with 7 bases aligning to TRBD1. In germline, CDR1 is LGHNA, CDR2 YSLEER. The CDR3 extends over 15 amino acids. V dropped 4 bases and J dropped 3; count of bases not matched to a gene: 8. The CDR3 region has the DNA TGCGCCAGCAGCCCGAAGGACAGGATCGACTATGGCTACACCTTC. Its protein product is CASSPKDRIDYGYTF.

V usage is TRBV2 and J usage is TRBJ2-7; no definite D call. The CDR3 spans 14 residues. The germline V gene has CDR1 SNHLY and CDR2 FYNNEI. V lost 3 bases and J lost 3, with 12 bases in between. CDR3 sequence: CASSDMGSFYEQYF. DNA of the CDR3: TGTGCCAGCAGTGATATGGGTAGCTTCTACGAGCAGTACTTC.